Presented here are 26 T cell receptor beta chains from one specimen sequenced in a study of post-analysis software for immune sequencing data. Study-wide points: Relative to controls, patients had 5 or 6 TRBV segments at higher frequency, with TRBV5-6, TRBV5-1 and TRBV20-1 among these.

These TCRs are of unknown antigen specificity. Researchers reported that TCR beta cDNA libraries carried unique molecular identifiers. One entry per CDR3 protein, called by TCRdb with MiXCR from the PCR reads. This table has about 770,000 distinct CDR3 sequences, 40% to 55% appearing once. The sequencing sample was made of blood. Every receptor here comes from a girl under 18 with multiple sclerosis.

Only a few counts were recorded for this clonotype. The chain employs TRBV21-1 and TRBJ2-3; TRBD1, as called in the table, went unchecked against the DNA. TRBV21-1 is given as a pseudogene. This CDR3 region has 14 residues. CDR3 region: CASSKPAGPDTQYF. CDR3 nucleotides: TGTGCCAGCAGCAAACCGGCAGGGCCAGATACGCAGTATTTT.

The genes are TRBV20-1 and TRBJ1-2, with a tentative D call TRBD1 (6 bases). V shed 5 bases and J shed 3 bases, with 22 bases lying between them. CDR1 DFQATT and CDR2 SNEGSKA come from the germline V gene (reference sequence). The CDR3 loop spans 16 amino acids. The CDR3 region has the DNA TGCAGTGCTTCCCTTAATGGGGGGGGCGCCTACTATGGCTACACCTTC. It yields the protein CSASLNGGGAYYGYTF.

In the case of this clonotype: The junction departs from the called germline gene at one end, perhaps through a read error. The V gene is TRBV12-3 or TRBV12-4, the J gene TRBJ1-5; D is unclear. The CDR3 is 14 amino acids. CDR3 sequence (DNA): TGTGCCAGCAGTTACCTTTTCTCTGATCAGTCCCAGCATTTT. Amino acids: CASSYLFSDQSQHF.

The CDR3 sequence: CSAIPPGQGWDTQYF. CDR3 sequence (DNA): TGCAGTGCTATCCCTCCGGGACAGGGGTGGGATACGCAGTATTTT. The V and J genes are TRBV20-1 and TRBJ2-3; 10 bases are shared with TRBD1. Per the germline V gene, CDR1 is DFQATT and CDR2 is SNEGSKA (reference sequence). This CDR3 is 15 amino acids long. Trimming removed 4 bases from V and 6 bases from J; junction bases left unmatched: 10.

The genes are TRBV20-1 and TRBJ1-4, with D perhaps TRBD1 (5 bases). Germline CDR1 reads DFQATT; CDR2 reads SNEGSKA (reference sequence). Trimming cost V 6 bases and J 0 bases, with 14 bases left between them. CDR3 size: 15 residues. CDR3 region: CSALSGGATNEKLFF. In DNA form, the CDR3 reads TGCAGTGCGTTAAGCGGGGGAGCAACTAATGAAAAACTGTTTTTT.

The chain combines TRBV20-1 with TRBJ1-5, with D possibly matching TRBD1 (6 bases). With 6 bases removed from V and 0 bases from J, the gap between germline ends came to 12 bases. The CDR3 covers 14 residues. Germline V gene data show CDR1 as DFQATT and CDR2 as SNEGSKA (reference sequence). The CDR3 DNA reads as TGCAGTGCCCTACAGGGATATAGCAATCAGCCCCAGCATTTT. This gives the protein CSALQGYSNQPQHF.

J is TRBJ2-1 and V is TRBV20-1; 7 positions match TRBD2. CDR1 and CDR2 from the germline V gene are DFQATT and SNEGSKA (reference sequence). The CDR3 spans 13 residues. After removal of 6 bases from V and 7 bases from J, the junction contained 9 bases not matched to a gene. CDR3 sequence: CSADWGRGNEQFF. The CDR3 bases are TGCAGTGCGGATTGGGGGAGGGGTAATGAGCAGTTCTTC.

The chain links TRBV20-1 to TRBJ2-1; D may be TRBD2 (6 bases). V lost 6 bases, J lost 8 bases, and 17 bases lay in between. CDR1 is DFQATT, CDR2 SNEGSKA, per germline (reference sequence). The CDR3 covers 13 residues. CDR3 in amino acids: CSAHASARDEQFF. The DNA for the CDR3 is TGCAGTGCGCATGCTAGCGCGAGGGATGAGCAGTTCTTC.

CDR3 nucleotide sequence: TGTGCCAGCAGTTTATCGATGGAGGGAGCGAGGGGCGGGGCTTTCTTT. Translating it yields CASSLSMEGARGGAFF. The genes are TRBV27 and TRBJ1-1, with D perhaps TRBD1 (5 bases). V dropped 0 bases and J dropped 11 bases, with 22 bases sitting between them. The CDR3 contains 16 residues. CDR1 is MNHEY and CDR2 is SMNVEV in the germline V gene (reference sequence).

The CDR3 loop is CASSSLGLAGDNEQFF. In DNA form, the CDR3 reads TGTGCCAGCAGCTCCCTGGGACTAGCGGGAGATAATGAGCAGTTCTTC. V usage is TRBV7-2 and J usage is TRBJ2-7; TRBD2 matches 14 bases. The DNA end is more similar to TRBJ2-1, so the J call may be wrong. Germline V gives CDR1 SGHTA, CDR2 FQGNSA. The length of the CDR3 is 16 residues.

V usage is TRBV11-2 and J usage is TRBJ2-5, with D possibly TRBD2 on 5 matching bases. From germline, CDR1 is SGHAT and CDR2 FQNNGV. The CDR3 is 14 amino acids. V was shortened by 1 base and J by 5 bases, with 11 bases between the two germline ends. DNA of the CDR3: TGTGCCAGCAGCTTAGTCGGTAGCGCCGAGACCCAGTACTTC. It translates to CASSLVGSAETQYF.

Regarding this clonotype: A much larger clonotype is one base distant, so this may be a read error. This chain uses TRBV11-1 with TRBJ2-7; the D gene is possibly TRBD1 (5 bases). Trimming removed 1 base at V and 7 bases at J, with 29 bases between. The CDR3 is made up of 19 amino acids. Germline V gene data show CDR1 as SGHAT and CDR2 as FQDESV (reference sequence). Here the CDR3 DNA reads TGTGCCAGCAGCTTAGGTCCAGGGCTGGCTACACACTCCTACAATGAGCAGTACTTC. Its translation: CASSLGPGLATHSYNEQYF.

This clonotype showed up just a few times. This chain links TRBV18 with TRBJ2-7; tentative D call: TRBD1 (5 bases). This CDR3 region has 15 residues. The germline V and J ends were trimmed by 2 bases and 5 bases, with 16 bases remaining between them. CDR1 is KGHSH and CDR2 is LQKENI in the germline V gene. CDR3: CASSPLGQGEDEQYF. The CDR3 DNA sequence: TGTGCCAGCTCACCATTGGGGCAGGGCGAAGACGAGCAGTACTTC. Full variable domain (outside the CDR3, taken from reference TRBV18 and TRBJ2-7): NAGVMQNPRHLVRRRGQEARLRCSPMKGHSHVYWYRQLPEEGLKFMVYLQKENIIDESGMPKERFSAEFPKEGPSILRIQQVVRGDSAAYFCASSPLGQGEDEQYFGPGTRLTVT.

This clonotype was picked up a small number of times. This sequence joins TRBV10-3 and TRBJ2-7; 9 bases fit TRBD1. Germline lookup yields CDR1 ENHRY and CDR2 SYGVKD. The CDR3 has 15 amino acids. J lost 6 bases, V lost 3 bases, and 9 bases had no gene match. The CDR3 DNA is TGTGCCATCAGTGATGACCGGGACAGGGTCTCCGAGCAGTACTTC. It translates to CAISDDRDRVSEQYF.

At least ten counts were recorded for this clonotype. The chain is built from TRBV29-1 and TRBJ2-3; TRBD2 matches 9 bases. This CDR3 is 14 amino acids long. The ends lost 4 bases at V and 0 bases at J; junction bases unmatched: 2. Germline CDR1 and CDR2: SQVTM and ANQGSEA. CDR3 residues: CSVGLAASTDTQYF. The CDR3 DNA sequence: TGCAGCGTTGGACTAGCGGCTAGCACAGATACGCAGTATTTT.

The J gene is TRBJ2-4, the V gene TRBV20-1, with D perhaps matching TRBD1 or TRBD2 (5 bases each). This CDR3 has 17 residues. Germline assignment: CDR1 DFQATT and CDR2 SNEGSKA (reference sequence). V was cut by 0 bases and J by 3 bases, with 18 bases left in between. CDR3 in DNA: TGCAGTGCTAGAGATCCCTGGCACCGAGGGGTCAAAAACATTCAGTACTTC. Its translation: CSARDPWHRGVKNIQYF.

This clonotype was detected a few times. This CDR3 reads CSARGDLYEQYF. CDR3 nucleotide sequence: TGCAGTGCTAGAGGGGACCTTTACGAGCAGTACTTC. The gene calls are TRBV20-1 and TRBJ2-7, with D perhaps matching TRBD1 or TRBD2 (5 bases each). Per germline, CDR1 DFQATT and CDR2 SNEGSKA (reference sequence). The CDR3 spans 12 residues. V lost 1 base, J lost 4 bases, and 8 bases lay in between.

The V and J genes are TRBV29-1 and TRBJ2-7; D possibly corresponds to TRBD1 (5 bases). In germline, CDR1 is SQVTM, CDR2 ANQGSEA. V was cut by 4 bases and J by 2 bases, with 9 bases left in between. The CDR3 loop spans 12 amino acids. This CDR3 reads CSVVGVAYEQYF. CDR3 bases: TGCAGCGTTGTAGGGGTCGCCTACGAGCAGTACTTC.

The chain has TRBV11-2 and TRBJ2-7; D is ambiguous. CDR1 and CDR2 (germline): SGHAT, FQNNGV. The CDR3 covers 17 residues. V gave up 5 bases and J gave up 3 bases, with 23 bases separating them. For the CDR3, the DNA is TGTGCCAGCAGCCCCCTTAGTAATGGACCCGGTAGCTACGAGCAGTACTTC. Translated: CASSPLSNGPGSYEQYF.

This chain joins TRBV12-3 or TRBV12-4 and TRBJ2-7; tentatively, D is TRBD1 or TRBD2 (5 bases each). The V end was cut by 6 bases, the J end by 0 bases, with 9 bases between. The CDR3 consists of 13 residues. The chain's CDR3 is CASRGPNSYEQYF. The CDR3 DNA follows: TGTGCCAGCAGGGGACCGAACTCCTACGAGCAGTACTTC.

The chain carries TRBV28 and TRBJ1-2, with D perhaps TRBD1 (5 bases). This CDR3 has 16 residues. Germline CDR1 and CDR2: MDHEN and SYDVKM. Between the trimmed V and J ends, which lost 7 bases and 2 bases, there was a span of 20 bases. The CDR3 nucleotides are TGTGCCAGCATTGGCCTCCCAGGGAGCTACAACTATGGCTACACCTTC. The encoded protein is CASIGLPGSYNYGYTF.

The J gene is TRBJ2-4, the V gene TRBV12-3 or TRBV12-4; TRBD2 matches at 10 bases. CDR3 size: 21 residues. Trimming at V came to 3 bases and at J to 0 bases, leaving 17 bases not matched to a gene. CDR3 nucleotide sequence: TGTGCCAGCAGTTTGCCGTGGGTTTCCACTAGCGGGGAATTAGCCAAAAACATTCAGTACTTC. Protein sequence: CASSLPWVSTSGELAKNIQYF.

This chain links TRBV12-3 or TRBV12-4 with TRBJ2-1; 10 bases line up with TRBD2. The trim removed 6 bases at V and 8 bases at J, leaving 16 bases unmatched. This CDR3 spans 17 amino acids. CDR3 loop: CASSQPGLADTNDEQFF. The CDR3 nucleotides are TGTGCCAGCAGCCAACCCGGACTAGCGGACACCAACGATGAGCAGTTCTTC.

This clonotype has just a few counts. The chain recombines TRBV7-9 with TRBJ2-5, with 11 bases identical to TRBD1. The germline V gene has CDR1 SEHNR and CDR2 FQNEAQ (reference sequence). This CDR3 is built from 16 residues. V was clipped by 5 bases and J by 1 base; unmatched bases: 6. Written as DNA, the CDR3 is TGTGCCAGCAGCGGGAGGGACAGGGGGTTCCAAGAGACCCAGTACTTC. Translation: CASSGRDRGFQETQYF. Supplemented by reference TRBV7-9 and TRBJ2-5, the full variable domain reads DTGVSQNPRHKITKRGQNVTFRCDPISEHNRLYWYRQTLGQGPEFLTYFQNEAQLEKSRLLSDRFSAERPKGSFSTLEIQRTEQGDSAMYLCASSGRDRGFQETQYFGPGTRLLVL.

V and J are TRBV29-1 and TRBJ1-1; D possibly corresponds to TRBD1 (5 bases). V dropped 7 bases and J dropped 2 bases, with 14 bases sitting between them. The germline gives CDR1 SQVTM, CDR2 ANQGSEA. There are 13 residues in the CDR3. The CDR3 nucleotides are TGCAGCGCTAAATGGGACGCCAACACTGAAGCTTTCTTT. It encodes CSAKWDANTEAFF.

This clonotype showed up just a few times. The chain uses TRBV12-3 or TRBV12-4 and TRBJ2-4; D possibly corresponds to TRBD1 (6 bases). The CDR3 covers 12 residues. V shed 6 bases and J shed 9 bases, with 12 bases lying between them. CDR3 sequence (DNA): TGTGCCAGCAGCAGGACAGTAAGCATTCAGTACTTC. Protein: CASSRTVSIQYF.